The 21 T cell receptor beta chains in this list originate from one sample, sequenced in a study of tumor-infiltrating lymphocytes in primary liver carcinoma. Both blood RNA, taken from unsorted whole blood, and germline DNA were extracted. A primer matching the constant region was used to make TCR beta cDNA from approximately 0.45 ug of total RNA. The TCR beta library was amplified through three nested multiplex PCR rounds in a modified ARM-PCR procedure. Each of the first two PCR rounds ran around 10 cycles with TRBV1-TRBV30 forward and C-beta reverse primers. TCRdb fed the multiplex PCR reads into MiXCR, producing one record per CDR3 protein. The sample gives 310,000 or so distinct CDR3 sequences, 65% of which show up once; 6.5% is in the top ten. The sequencing input was peripheral blood. These receptors all stem from a middle-aged man with primary liver carcinoma and hepatitis B virus infection.

The V call is TRBV6-1, the J call TRBJ2-1, with 8 bases aligning to TRBD2. This CDR3 is built from 16 residues. V was pared by 3 bases and J by 8 bases, with 12 bases of the junction left unmatched. Germline V gene sequence: CDR1 MNHNS, CDR2 SASEGT. CDR3: CASSDQGLVGFYEQFF. In nucleotides, the CDR3 is TGTGCCAGCAGTGATCAGGGACTAGTGGGATTCTATGAGCAGTTCTTC.

As regards this clonotype: Being one base from a much bigger clone, this may be a read error. This rearrangement joins TRBV5-5 to TRBJ2-1; tentatively, D is TRBD1 (5 bases). The CDR3 is 14 residues long. From germline, CDR1 is SGHKS and CDR2 YYEKEE (reference sequence). CDR3 protein: CASSLWLGHNEQLF. DNA for the CDR3: TGTGCCAGCAGCTTGTGGCTGGGGCACAATGAGCAGTTATTC.

This clonotype was observed once. This sequence may be a read error, since a much larger clone differs from it by one base. The rearrangement joins TRBV10-3 to TRBJ2-7; 8 bases are a match to TRBD2. Per the germline V gene, CDR1 is ENHRY and CDR2 is SYGVKD. The CDR3 runs to 14 residues. With 5 bases clipped from V and 4 bases from J, the junction kept 7 bases outside the gene matches. The CDR3, as DNA: TGTGCCATCAGTCCTAGCGGGCGGGGTTACGAGCAGTACTTC. It translates to CAISPSGRGYEQYF.

Ten or more counts support this clonotype. The chain recombines TRBV6-1 with TRBJ1-2; the D gene is possibly TRBD1 (5 bases). CDR1 MNHNS and CDR2 SASEGT come from the germline V gene. Trimming pared 3 bases from V and 13 bases from J, leaving 15 bases between. The CDR3 is made up of 12 amino acids. The CDR3 DNA reads TGTGCCAGCAGTGAGTTTCGGGACGGGGGCACCTTC. Translating gives CASSEFRDGGTF.

The CDR3, as DNA: TGTGCCGGGGGGGAGCGGGAGGGATACGAGCAGTACTTC. This encodes CAGGEREGYEQYF. The rearrangement links TRBV11-2 to TRBJ2-7, with 10 bases fitting TRBD2. V was pared by 11 bases and J by 4 bases, with 8 bases of the junction left unmatched. CDR3 length: 13 residues. Germline V CDR1 and CDR2: SGHAT, FQNNGV. The full variable domain, its missing parts supplied by reference TRBV11-2 and TRBJ2-7, is EAGVAQSPRYKIIEKRQSVAFWCNPISGHATLYWYQQILGQGPKLLIQFQNNGVVDDSQLPKDRFSAERLKGVDSTLKIQPAKLEDSAVYLCAGGEREGYEQYFGPGTRLTVT.

The chain has TRBV11-2 and TRBJ2-5; no firm D call. Looked up from germline, CDR1 is SGHAT and CDR2 is FQNNGV. Deletions cut 1 base from V and 7 bases from J, with 16 bases between. The CDR3 sequence is 15 residues long. CDR3 coding DNA: TGTGCCAGCAGCTTAGCAGACCCGGAGCCGAGGACCCAGTACTTC. Protein product: CASSLADPEPRTQYF.

As to this clonotype: This may be a read error: a much more frequent sequence differs by one nucleotide. The V gene is TRBV6-2 or TRBV6-3, the J gene TRBJ2-1; tentatively, D is TRBD1 or TRBD2 (5 bases each). V shed 2 bases and J shed 6 bases, with 14 bases lying between them. Germline assignment: CDR1 MNHEY and CDR2 SVGEGT. This CDR3 contains 15 residues. CDR3 amino acids: CASSYGGTGANEQFF. CDR3 in DNA: TGTGCCAGCAGTTACGGGGGTACCGGGGCCAATGAGCAGTTCTTC.

This clonotype was picked up many times. V gene TRBV4-2 combines with J gene TRBJ2-1; TRBD2 matches at 12 bases. V dropped 3 bases and J dropped 9; count of bases not matched to a gene: 6. This CDR3 spans 15 amino acids. In germline, CDR1 is LGHNA, CDR2 YNFKEQ. The CDR3 DNA sequence: TGTGCCAGCAGCCAGCTAGCGGGAGGGGTCGTTGAGCAGTTCTTC. As protein: CASSQLAGGVVEQFF.

In regard to this clonotype: This may be a read error, as it is one base from a much larger clone. The chain recombines TRBV6-5 with TRBJ1-5; 8 bases agree with TRBD1. The CDR3 runs to 19 residues. Per the germline V gene, CDR1 is MNHEY and CDR2 is SVGAGI. This CDR3 reads CDSSYGGTGALYSNQPQHF. CDR3 DNA sequence: TGTGACAGCAGTTACGGAGGGACAGGCGCTCTCTATAGCAATCAGCCCCAGCATTTT.

This clonotype was recorded only once. The CDR3 does not end in the conserved phenylalanine or tryptophan, so this is likely a read error. The chain couples TRBV11-2 to TRBJ1-1; D unclear. The germline V gene has CDR1 SGHAT and CDR2 FQNNGV. The CDR3 totals 11 residues. Trimming took 6 bases from V and 4 from J, leaving 6 bases between them. The CDR3 spells CASSLITEAFL. CDR3 DNA: TGTGCCAGCAGTTTAATCACTGAAGCTTTCCTT.

On this clonotype: A much larger clone sits a single nucleotide away, making a read error possible. The rearrangement links TRBV12-3 or TRBV12-4 to TRBJ2-5, with D perhaps matching TRBD2 (6 bases). The CDR3 spans 19 residues. Here the CDR3 reads CASNLDFLTVSTGGETQYF. The CDR3 coding sequence is TGTGCCAGCAATTTAGATTTTTTGACGGTGTCAACCGGGGGAGAGACCCAGTACTTC.

The chain couples TRBV6-1 to TRBJ2-2; TRBD1 might be the D (5 bases). The germline V gene encodes CDR1 MNHNS and CDR2 SASEGT. Trimming took off 3 bases at V and 2 bases at J, with 10 bases between the two ends. The length of the CDR3 is 15 residues. The DNA for the CDR3 is TGTGCCAGCAGTGAGCGGACACTAAACACCGGGGAGCTGTTTTTT. Protein product: CASSERTLNTGELFF.

The chain is built from TRBV29-1 and TRBJ1-2, with D possibly being TRBD1 (5 bases). Trimming took 4 bases from V and 2 from J, leaving 8 bases between them. CDR1 is SQVTM and CDR2 is ANQGSEA in the germline V gene. CDR3 length: 12 amino acids. The CDR3 region has the DNA TGCAGCGTTGCGGGGCAGAACTATGGCTACACCTTC. Translation gives CSVAGQNYGYTF. The full variable domain, with the rest looked up from reference TRBV29-1 and TRBJ1-2, is SAVISQKPSRDICQRGTSLTIQCQVDSQVTMMFWYRQQPGQSLTLIATANQGSEATYESGFVIDKFPISRPNLTFSTLTVSNMSPEDSSIYLCSVAGQNYGYTFGSGTRLTVV.

This chain uses TRBV7-6 with TRBJ1-1; D gene uncertain. The CDR3 covers 14 residues. The V gene lost 2 bases and the J gene lost 1 base, with 8 bases spanning the gap. Germline V CDR1 and CDR2: SGHVS, FNYEAQ. CDR3 residues: CASSLLGQNTEAFF. As DNA, the CDR3 is TGTGCCAGCAGCTTATTGGGCCAGAACACTGAAGCTTTCTTT.

Details on this clonotype: Sequence at one end of the junction differs from germline and may be a read error. The chain is built from TRBV11-2 and TRBJ1-1, with D tentatively TRBD1 (6 bases). CDR3 length equals 16 residues. Germline CDR1 is SGHAT and CDR2 is FQNNGV. The CDR3 reads CASSLDGDTWNAEAFF. In nucleotides, the CDR3 is TGTGCCAGCAGCCTAGACGGGGACACTTGGAACGCCGAAGCTTTCTTT.

Notes on this clonotype: A junction end diverges from the germline sequence, so it may reflect a read error. The chain's CDR3 is CASRPTRKGSYERYF. The DNA of the CDR3 is TGTGCCAGCAGGCCAACTAGGAAGGGAAGCTACGAGCGGTACTTC. The V call is TRBV28, the J call TRBJ2-7; D might be TRBD2 (5 bases). Germline-derived CDR1 and CDR2 are MDHEN and SYDVKM. The CDR3 covers 15 residues.

As regards this clonotype: Just one base apart from a much larger clone, this may be a read error. The V gene is TRBV29-1, the J gene TRBJ2-7; 9 bases are a match to TRBD2. Per germline, CDR1 SQVTM and CDR2 ANQGSEA. The length of the CDR3 is 14 residues. CDR3 nucleotides: TGCAGCGTCGTAACCGGGACTAGCCCCTACGACCAGTACTTC. As protein: CSVVTGTSPYDQYF.

The chain recombines TRBV11-2 with TRBJ2-7; 9 bases are a match to TRBD2. Trimming removed 3 bases from V and 10 bases from J; junction bases left unmatched: 10. Germline CDR1 reads SGHAT; CDR2 reads FQNNGV. The CDR3 is made up of 14 amino acids. The CDR3 DNA is TGTGCCAGCAGCTTGGCCGCGGGGACTAGCTACCAGTACTTC. Its protein product is CASSLAAGTSYQYF.

Turning to this clonotype: One end of the junction varies from germline; a read error may be responsible. The chain joins TRBV11-2 to TRBJ2-7; 8 bases are a match to TRBD1. CDR1 is SGHAT, CDR2 FQNNGV, per germline. The CDR3 totals 16 residues. The CDR3 sequence: CTSSPRTGTGSYEQYF. CDR3 DNA sequence: TGTACCAGCAGCCCACGGACAGGGACGGGCTCCTACGAGCAGTACTTC.

Remarks on this clonotype: Possible read error: a much larger clone is one base away. In nucleotides, the CDR3 is TGCGACAGCAGCGATGACGGGGCCGGCAATGAGCAGTTCTTC. It specifies CDSSDDGAGNEQFF. The rearrangement uses TRBV10-2 and TRBJ2-1, with D tentatively TRBD1 or TRBD2 (5 bases each). Germline values: CDR1 WSHSY, CDR2 SAAADI. The CDR3 runs to 14 residues.

The V gene is TRBV11-2, the J gene TRBJ1-5, with D hard to call. The CDR3 loop spans 15 amino acids. Germline CDR1 and CDR2: SGHAT and FQNNGV. V lost 3 bases and J lost 4, with 13 bases in between. The CDR3 nucleotides are TGTGCCAGCAGCTTGAGCCTGGGTGTTAATCAGCCCCAGCATTTT. Translation: CASSLSLGVNQPQHF.